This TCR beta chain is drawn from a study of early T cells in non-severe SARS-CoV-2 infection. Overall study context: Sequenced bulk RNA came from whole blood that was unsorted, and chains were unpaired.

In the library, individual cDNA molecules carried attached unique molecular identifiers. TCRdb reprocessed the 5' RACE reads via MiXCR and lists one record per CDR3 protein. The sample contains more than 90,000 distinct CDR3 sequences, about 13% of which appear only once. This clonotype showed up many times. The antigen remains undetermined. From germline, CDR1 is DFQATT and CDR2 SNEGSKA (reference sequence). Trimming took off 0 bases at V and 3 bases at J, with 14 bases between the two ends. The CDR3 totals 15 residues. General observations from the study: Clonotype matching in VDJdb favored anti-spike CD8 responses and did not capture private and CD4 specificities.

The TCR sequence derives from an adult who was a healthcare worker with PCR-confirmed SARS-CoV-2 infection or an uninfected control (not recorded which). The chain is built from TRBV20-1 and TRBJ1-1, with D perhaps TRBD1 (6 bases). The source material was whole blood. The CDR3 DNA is TGCAGTGCTAGAGATCGTCGGGGGGCGGACACTGAAGCTTTCTTT. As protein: CSARDRRGADTEAFF.